This T cell receptor (beta chain) is from a study of vaccination and CD4 T cells after COVID-19. Background on the study: The convalescents, six males and four females, included two who were Hispanic. Every participant had a vaccine, which was either BNT162b2 or mRNA-1273, given in two doses.

Notes on this clonotype: Its antigen is still unknown.

The Oncomine TCR Beta short-read assay was applied to DNA of cultured CD4+ T cells. Genomic DNA was extracted from cultured CD4+ T cells. TCRdb reanalysed the PCR reads using MiXCR and keeps one entry per CDR3 protein. The sample records 8,500 to 9,500 distinct CDR3 sequences, roughly a third being singletons. Treatment indicated: 10-day PBMC culture with coronavirus spike peptide pools or control peptides (ViraFEST assay). CD4+ T lymphocytes from the unexposed donor were collected before the COVID-19 pandemic (2011-2018). Looked up from germline, CDR1 is ENHRY and CDR2 is SYGVKD. The V gene end was trimmed by 6 bases and the J gene end by 5 bases; junction bases not matched to a gene: 4. CDR3 length: 13 residues.

The TCR was taken from a human donor in good health. Sequencing was carried out using CD4+ T cells from blood, cultured in vitro. The J gene is TRBJ2-7, the V gene TRBV10-3; the match to TRBD2 covers 10 bases. CDR3 loop: CAISGTSDHEQYF. The CDR3 DNA reads as TGTGCCATCAGCGGGACTAGCGACCACGAGCAGTACTTC.